A selection of T cell receptor beta chains follows, all from one sample in a study of blood T cell repertoires in COVID-19. The repertoire was sequenced with immunoSEQ multiplex PCR; TCRdb's copy has only in-frame clones and lacks some. Of around 63,000 clones in the sample, under 90% were seen once. The sequenced sample consisted of peripheral blood. Receptors were obtained from a woman of 80 years or more with active or convalescent COVID-19. Each CDR3 is given with its conserved first and last residue. Fields, in order: D gene, V gene, J gene, clone size, CDR3 DNA, CDR3 protein. A D gene is named only where the DNA matches it firmly. The size of a clone is reported for some rows only, either as once, few or many, or as a class for expanded clones.

D gene: TRBD2; V gene: TRBV28; J gene: TRBJ2-5; clone size: once; CDR3 DNA: TGTGCCAGCAGTTTGGGGGGGGGAAAGACCCAGTACTTC; CDR3 protein: CASSLGGGKTQYF
D gene: TRBD1; V gene: TRBV28; J gene: TRBJ1-2; clone size: .; CDR3 DNA: TGTGCCAGCAGTTTAGGCAGGGGGCGCCGGGGCTACACCTTC; CDR3 protein: CASSLGRGRRGYTF
D gene: .; V gene: TRBV7-2; J gene: TRBJ2-3; clone size: .; CDR3 DNA: TGTGCCAGCAGCAAGCAGGGTAGCACAGATACGCAGTATTTT; CDR3 protein: CASSKQGSTDTQYF
D gene: .; V gene: TRBV28; J gene: TRBJ1-5; clone size: .; CDR3 DNA: TGTGCCAGCAGTTTATTGAGCAAGCCCCAGCATTTT; CDR3 protein: CASSLLSKPQHF
D gene: TRBD2; V gene: TRBV6-2/TRBV6-3; J gene: TRBJ2-5; clone size: .; CDR3 DNA: TGTGCCAGCAGCCATTCGACAGGGGTCCTAGCGGGGGTAAGAGGAGAGACCCAGTACTTC; CDR3 protein: CASSHSTGVLAGVRGETQYF
D gene: TRBD1; V gene: TRBV19; J gene: TRBJ1-2; clone size: .; CDR3 DNA: TGTGCCAGTAGAGACAGGGACTATGGCTACACCTTC; CDR3 protein: CASRDRDYGYTF
D gene: .; V gene: TRBV7-2; J gene: TRBJ1-3; clone size: .; CDR3 DNA: TGTGCCAGCAGCTTAGGTCCGGCAGGGGAAGGAAACACCATATATTTT; CDR3 protein: CASSLGPAGEGNTIYF
D gene: .; V gene: TRBV6-2/TRBV6-3; J gene: TRBJ1-1; clone size: .; CDR3 DNA: TGTGCCAGCAGTTACTCGGGCCCTATGAACACTGAAGCTTTCTTT; CDR3 protein: CASSYSGPMNTEAFF
D gene: TRBD1; V gene: TRBV6-2/TRBV6-3; J gene: TRBJ1-1; clone size: .; CDR3 DNA: TGTGCCAGCAGTTACGGGGTAGACAGGGGCCTTGAAGCTTTCTTT; CDR3 protein: CASSYGVDRGLEAFF
D gene: TRBD1; V gene: TRBV6-2/TRBV6-3; J gene: TRBJ1-6; clone size: few; CDR3 DNA: TGTGCCAGCAGTTATCCGGACAGGAGCTCCTATAATTCACCCCTCCACTTT; CDR3 protein: CASSYPDRSSYNSPLHF
D gene: .; V gene: TRBV3-1/TRBV3-2; J gene: TRBJ2-5; clone size: .; CDR3 DNA: TGTGCCAGCAGCCAAGCTACTACGGAGGGGACCCAGTACTTC; CDR3 protein: CASSQATTEGTQYF
D gene: .; V gene: TRBV4-1; J gene: TRBJ1-5; clone size: .; CDR3 DNA: TGCGCCAGCAGCCAAGCTCCCACAGGAGACAATCAGCCCCAGCATTTT; CDR3 protein: CASSQAPTGDNQPQHF
D gene: TRBD2; V gene: TRBV28; J gene: TRBJ2-3; clone size: .; CDR3 DNA: TGTGCCAGCAGTTTATGGGGACTAGAAACAGATACGCAGTATTTT; CDR3 protein: CASSLWGLETDTQYF
D gene: TRBD2; V gene: TRBV24-1; J gene: TRBJ2-5; clone size: .; CDR3 DNA: TGTGCCACCAGTGATCCCGAACCCGGGACTAGAGGGGAGACCCAGTACTTC; CDR3 protein: CATSDPEPGTRGETQYF
D gene: TRBD1; V gene: TRBV2; J gene: TRBJ2-2; clone size: .; CDR3 DNA: TGTGCCAGCAGTGGGACAGGGTGGGAGAACACCGGGGAGCTGTTTTTT; CDR3 protein: CASSGTGWENTGELFF
D gene: .; V gene: TRBV7-9; J gene: TRBJ1-2; clone size: once; CDR3 DNA: TGTGCCAGCAGCGCCCCGACAGTTTTGGAAGGAAATGGCTACACCTTC; CDR3 protein: CASSAPTVLEGNGYTF